The following is a T cell receptor beta chain sequence with its context. The antigen remains undetermined. The repertoire was sequenced with immunoSEQ multiplex PCR; TCRdb's copy has only in-frame clones and lacks some. The table has about 24,000 clones, about 75% seen once. This record belongs to a study of CD4 T cells in relation to SARS-CoV-2 and coronaviruses. Across the study: PBMCs were cultured with antigen for 10 days before TCR beta sequencing. The HLA restriction of the shared crossreactive spike epitopes was mapped. No peptide or an HIV-1 Nef peptide pool served as negative control.

The V gene end was trimmed by 6 bases and the J gene end by 3 bases; junction bases not matched to a gene: 5. CDR1 and CDR2 (germline): KGHSH, LQKENI. The CDR3 is made up of 13 amino acids. Before the COVID-19 pandemic, during about 2011-2019, CD4+ T cells were taken from unexposed donors. CD4+ T cells were isolated from the cells after around 11 days of culture. The V and J genes are TRBV18 and TRBJ2-7; 7 nucleotides match TRBD2. The TCR originated in a human donor in good health. Source material: CD4+ T cells from PBMCs, cultured in vitro. CDR3 sequence (DNA): TGTGCCAGCTCGCAACGGGACTACTACGAGCAGTACTTC. Its protein is CASSQRDYYEQYF.